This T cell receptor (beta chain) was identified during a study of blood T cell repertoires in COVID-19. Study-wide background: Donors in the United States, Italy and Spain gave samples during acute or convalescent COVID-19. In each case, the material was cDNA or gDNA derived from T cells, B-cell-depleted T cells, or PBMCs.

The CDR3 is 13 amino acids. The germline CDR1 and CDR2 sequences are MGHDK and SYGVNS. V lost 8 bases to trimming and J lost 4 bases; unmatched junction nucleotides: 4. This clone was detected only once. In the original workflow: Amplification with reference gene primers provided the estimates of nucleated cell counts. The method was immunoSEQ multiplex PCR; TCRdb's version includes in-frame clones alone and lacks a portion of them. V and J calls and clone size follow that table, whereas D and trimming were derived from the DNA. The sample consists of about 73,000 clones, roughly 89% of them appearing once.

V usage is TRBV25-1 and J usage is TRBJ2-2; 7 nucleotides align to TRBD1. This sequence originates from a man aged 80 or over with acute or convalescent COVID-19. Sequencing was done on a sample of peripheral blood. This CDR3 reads CASRTGPTGELFF. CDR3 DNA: TGTGCCAGCCGGACAGGTCCCACCGGGGAGCTGTTTTTT.